This T cell receptor beta chain was obtained from a study of shared clonotypes between healthy human individuals. The data were produced by immunoSEQ multiplex PCR, yet TCRdb's version contains in-frame clones alone and is incomplete. The table shows 300,000 to 400,000 clones, with approximately 79% occurring only once. Worth noting for this clone: The antigen is undetermined.

V gave up 8 bases and J gave up 5 bases, with 15 bases separating them. CDR3 length equals 13 residues. Germline CDR1 is MNHNS and CDR2 is SASEGT. Notes on the study in general: When naive CD4 clonotypes were compared across a few donors, 4% to 6.5% were shared. Clonotype sharing among the donors was expected to vary with sequencing depth.

Sequenced material: memory CD4+ T cells sorted from blood. Subset of the sample: CD45RA-negative fraction. The TCR comes from a man between 25 and 39 years old in good health. The chain carries TRBV6-1 and TRBJ2-5; D ambiguous. The CDR3 DNA follows: TGTGCCAGCGTGGGTAGGAGTTGGGAGACCCAGTACTTC. This translates into CASVGRSWETQYF.